Listed here are 15 T cell receptor beta chains from one sample, sequenced in a study of blood T cells in healthy people across ages (dated by TCRdb to 2013 to 2016). The library was generated by 5' RACE. The listed sequencing device is Illumina HiSeq 2500. A second PCR of roughly 6 to 12 cycles was performed with a sample-barcoded 5' primer and a J-beta primer mix. TCRdb applied fastp at Q25 and MiXCR to the public reads, then kept only in-frame beta chains. Identical CDR3 protein sequences are pooled into one entry, listed with their most common genes and DNA. Within this sample are about 1,600,000 distinct CDR3 sequences, with 42% of them counted one time only. The biggest ten clones account for 7% to 9% of the sample. The sample comprised blood. The receptors shown here come from a young woman in good health.

The V gene is TRBV18, the J gene TRBJ2-7, with unresolved D. The V end lost 5 bases, the J end lost 6 bases, and 8 bases lay between the germline ends. Germline V CDR1 and CDR2: KGHSH, LQKENI. The CDR3 has 11 amino acids. The CDR3 is CASSSQFEQYF. In nucleotides, the CDR3 is TGTGCCAGCTCATCCCAGTTCGAGCAGTACTTC.

Details on this clonotype: Because it lacks the conserved phenylalanine or tryptophan at the end, this CDR3 is likely a read error. This chain connects TRBV6-5 to TRBJ2-7; 13 bases agree with TRBD2. Germline-derived CDR1 and CDR2 are MNHEY and SVGAGI. The CDR3 is 18 residues long. J lost 2 bases, V lost 2 bases, and 9 bases had no gene match. CDR3 nucleotides: TGTGCCAGCAGTTACCGGACTAGCGGGAGCGCCCAACCCTACGAGCAGTACTAC. Amino acid sequence: CASSYRTSGSAQPYEQYY.

The V call is TRBV27, the J call TRBJ1-2, with D perhaps TRBD1 (5 bases). The CDR3 runs to 15 residues. With 4 bases removed from V and 5 bases from J, the gap between germline ends came to 17 bases. Looked up from germline, CDR1 is MNHEY and CDR2 is SMNVEV (reference sequence). For the CDR3, the DNA is TGTGCCAGCAGTTCCCCGGGACGGCCCCAGTATGGCTACACCTTC. Its protein is CASSSPGRPQYGYTF.

V usage is TRBV12-5 and J usage is TRBJ2-7; D ambiguous. V was pared by 7 bases and J by 2 bases, with 21 bases between. The V gene's germline CDR1 is LGHNT and CDR2 FRNRAP. CDR3 length equals 16 residues. The CDR3 DNA is TGTGCTAGTGATTCCCCTGATAGTTCGGCCCCCTACGAGCAGTACTTC. Translating it yields CASDSPDSSAPYEQYF.

CDR3 residues: CSVGQDTHYGYTF. The CDR3 DNA is TGCAGCGTCGGACAGGACACCCACTATGGCTACACCTTC. The chain joins TRBV29-1 to TRBJ1-2; 7 bases align to TRBD1. The V segment lost 6 bases and the J segment 3 bases; nucleotides outside the gene matches: 7. The CDR3 totals 13 residues. Germline V gives CDR1 SQVTM, CDR2 ANQGSEA.

The V call is TRBV27, the J call TRBJ1-1; D perhaps matches TRBD1 (6 bases). In germline, CDR1 is MNHEY, CDR2 SMNVEV (reference sequence). Trimming pared 7 bases from V and 6 bases from J, leaving 18 bases between. The CDR3 covers 14 residues. CDR3 residues: CASTHSTGKSEAFF. Here the CDR3 DNA reads TGTGCCAGCACGCATTCTACAGGGAAGTCTGAAGCTTTCTTT.

A few counts support this clonotype. The chain recombines TRBV2 with TRBJ2-5, with TRBD2 identical over 9 bases. Trimming removed 3 bases from V and 2 bases from J; junction bases left unmatched: 7. CDR1 is SNHLY and CDR2 is FYNNEI in the germline V gene. The length of the CDR3 is 16 residues. The CDR3 sequence: CASSDVASGMQETQYF. The CDR3 DNA reads TGTGCCAGCAGTGATGTGGCTAGCGGGATGCAAGAGACCCAGTACTTC.

This chain uses TRBV20-1 with TRBJ2-7, with D hard to call. V was pared by 5 bases and J by 2 bases, with 16 bases between. The germline V gene has CDR1 DFQATT and CDR2 SNEGSKA (reference sequence). The CDR3 runs 14 residues. This chain's CDR3 is CSASSGAGTYEQYF. The CDR3 DNA reads as TGCAGTGCTTCCTCCGGAGCCGGAACCTACGAGCAGTACTTC.

The chain carries TRBV19 and TRBJ2-2; possibly TRBD2 for D (6 bases). Germline lookup yields CDR1 LNHDA and CDR2 SQIVND (reference sequence). This CDR3 comprises 15 residues. Trimming removed 5 bases from V and 2 bases from J, with 12 bases in between. In DNA form, the CDR3 reads TGTGCCAGTAGTGCCACTAGCCACAACACCGGGGAGCTGTTTTTT. It translates to CASSATSHNTGELFF.

The chain has TRBV27 and TRBJ2-3; possibly TRBD2 for D (6 bases). The CDR3 is 15 residues long. V was trimmed by 4 bases and J by 0 bases, leaving 11 bases between them. Germline lookup yields CDR1 MNHEY and CDR2 SMNVEV (reference sequence). As DNA, the CDR3 is TGTGCCAGCAGTTATAGCGGACTTAGCACAGATACGCAGTATTTT. Residues: CASSYSGLSTDTQYF.

The chain joins TRBV7-2 to TRBJ1-2, with a weak D call TRBD1 (5 bases). There are 12 residues in the CDR3. Trimming removed 8 bases from V and 2 bases from J, with 9 bases in between. The germline gives CDR1 SGHTA, CDR2 FQGNSA. The CDR3 DNA follows: TGTGCCAGCGGTTGGGACAACTATGGCTACACCTTC. The encoded protein is CASGWDNYGYTF.

V and J are TRBV3-1 and TRBJ2-5; D is undetermined. Trimming shortened V by 3 bases and J by 0 bases, and 11 bases separated the two germline ends. The length of the CDR3 is 15 residues. CDR1 is LGHDT and CDR2 is YNNKEL in the germline V gene (reference sequence). CDR3 sequence reads: CASSHHGINQETQYF. The CDR3 region has the DNA TGTGCCAGCAGCCATCATGGGATAAACCAAGAGACCCAGTACTTC.

The chain joins TRBV10-3 to TRBJ2-1; a possible D gene is TRBD2 (6 bases). Trimming took off 0 bases at V and 8 bases at J, with 8 bases between the two ends. Germline-derived CDR1 and CDR2 are ENHRY and SYGVKD. The CDR3 is 13 amino acids. Here the CDR3 DNA reads TGTGCCATCAGTGAGTCTCCGGGGGATGAGCAGTTCTTC. Amino acid sequence: CAISESPGDEQFF.

V is TRBV29-1 and J is TRBJ2-7; TRBD1 is a possible D gene (5 bases). Germline V CDR1 and CDR2: SQVTM, ANQGSEA. The length of the CDR3 is 11 residues. V dropped 3 bases and J dropped 4 bases, with 7 bases sitting between them. In DNA, the CDR3 is TGCAGCGTTGATGACAGATACGAGCAGTACTTC. Its protein is CSVDDRYEQYF.

The CDR3 bases are TGTGCCAGCAGCAGGGGGACAGGGCTTCCCTACAATGAGCAGTTCTTC. The encoded protein is CASSRGTGLPYNEQFF. V is TRBV9 and J is TRBJ2-1; TRBD1 agrees at 9 bases. The CDR3 is 16 amino acids. With 4 bases clipped from V and 2 bases from J, the junction kept 7 bases outside the gene matches. Per the germline V gene, CDR1 is SGDLS and CDR2 is YYNGEE.